A selection of T cell receptor beta chains follows, all from one sample in a study of graft-versus-host responses after intestinal transplantation. Repertoires were generated with immunoSEQ multiplex PCR, while TCRdb's copy carries only in-frame clones and drops some. The data hold 80,000 to 85,000 clones, with 91% observed a single time. What these receptors recognize is not known. Sequencing used unstimulated CD4+ T cells sorted from spleen or lymph node cells, obtained before intestinal transplant. These receptors originate from a human donor who received an intestinal transplant. CDR3s include the opening cysteine and the closing phenylalanine or tryptophan. D genes are given only for firm matches. The size of a clone is reported for some rows only, either as once, few or many, or as a class for expanded clones.

D	V	length	size	J	CDR3	DNA
.	TRBV5-6	15	.	TRBJ1-5	CASSSYRGSYQPQHF	TGTGCCAGCAGCTCCTACCGGGGGTCTTATCAGCCCCAGCATTTT
TRBD1	TRBV5-1	15	once	TRBJ2-3	CASSVPGQFTDTQYF	TGCGCCAGCAGCGTGCCGGGACAGTTCACAGATACGCAGTATTTT
.	TRBV7-9	13	.	TRBJ2-1	CASSLRDYNEQFF	TGTGCCAGCAGCTTACGGGACTACAATGAGCAGTTCTTC
.	TRBV5-1	15	.	TRBJ1-4	CASSFSSTPGEKLFF	TGCGCCAGCAGCTTTTCTTCCACCCCAGGGGAAAAACTGTTTTTT
.	TRBV29-1	13	.	TRBJ1-3	CSVVYGSGNTIYF	TGCAGCGTTGTGTACGGCTCTGGAAACACCATATATTTT
TRBD1	TRBV2	14	.	TRBJ1-1	CASSRGQGGTEAFF	TGTGCCAGCAGTCGCGGACAGGGAGGCACTGAAGCTTTCTTT
.	TRBV5-1	11	.	TRBJ2-5	CASSSLETQYF	TGCGCCAGCAGCTCCCTGGAGACCCAGTACTTC
.	TRBV5-1	14	.	TRBJ2-7	CASSDRGSTYEQYF	TGCGCCAGCAGCGATCGGGGGAGTACCTACGAGCAGTACTTC
TRBD2	TRBV7-9	16	.	TRBJ2-1	CASSWRGAGANNEQFF	TGTGCCAGCAGCTGGCGGGGAGCGGGGGCAAACAATGAGCAGTTCTTC
TRBD2	TRBV10-1	17	.	TRBJ2-3	CASSESASGGALDTQYF	TGCGCCAGCAGTGAGTCGGCTAGCGGGGGGGCCTTAGATACGCAGTATTTT
TRBD2	TRBV4-3	16	once	TRBJ2-7	CASSRGSLAGGGEQYF	TGCGCCAGCAGCCGAGGGAGTCTAGCGGGGGGGGGCGAGCAGTACTTC
TRBD1	TRBV4-1	14	.	TRBJ2-7	CASSPRTGGYEQYF	TGCGCCAGCAGCCCTCGGACAGGGGGATACGAGCAGTACTTC
.	TRBV19	15	.	TRBJ1-5	CASSIVADSNQPQHF	TGTGCCAGTAGTATAGTGGCGGATAGCAATCAGCCCCAGCATTTT
TRBD2	TRBV7-2	19	.	TRBJ2-1	CASSRRTSGGAESDNEQFF	TGTGCCAGCAGCAGGAGGACTAGCGGGGGGGCCGAGAGCGACAATGAGCAGTTCTTC
TRBD1	TRBV18	15	.	TRBJ1-2	CASSVPGQDVYGYTF	TGTGCCAGCTCAGTTCCGGGACAGGACGTCTATGGCTACACCTTC
.	TRBV6-1	14	few	TRBJ1-3	CASSETLVGNTIYF	TGTGCCAGCAGTGAAACCTTAGTAGGAAACACCATATATTTT
TRBD1	TRBV27	15	.	TRBJ2-7	CASSFRGTGAYEQYF	TGTGCCAGCAGTTTTCGCGGGACAGGGGCCTACGAGCAGTACTTC
TRBD1	TRBV20-1	11	.	TRBJ2-7	CSAGTAGEQYF	TGCAGTGCAGGGACAGCTGGCGAGCAGTACTTC
TRBD2	TRBV2	14	.	TRBJ2-3	CASRAGLAFDTQYF	TGTGCCAGCAGGGCAGGACTAGCCTTCGATACGCAGTATTTT
TRBD2	TRBV7-9	17	.	TRBJ2-3	CASSPGGGGTSTDTQYF	TGTGCCAGCAGCCCAGGCGGGGGGGGCACTAGCACAGATACGCAGTATTTT
TRBD1	TRBV10-1	16	.	TRBJ2-1	CASSDPGTGVVDEQFF	TGCGCCAGCAGTGATCCCGGGACAGGGGTCGTTGATGAGCAGTTCTTC
.	TRBV19	15	.	TRBJ1-2	CASSRTQNYNYGYTF	TGTGCCAGTAGTAGGACACAGAATTACAACTATGGCTACACCTTC
.	TRBV21-1	15	.	TRBJ2-2	CARGSRGMIPGELFF	TGTGCCAGAGGATCGCGGGGGATGATCCCCGGGGAGCTGTTTTTT
TRBD2	TRBV12-5	16	.	TRBJ2-2	CASGLTSGGAPGELFF	TGTGCTAGTGGTCTCACTAGCGGGGGGGCCCCCGGGGAGCTGTTTTTT
.	TRBV6-1	13	.	TRBJ2-2	CASSDRNTGELFF	TGTGCCAGCAGTGACCGGAACACCGGGGAGCTGTTTTTT
TRBD1	TRBV6-5	13	.	TRBJ2-7	CASTPGGGYGQYF	TGTGCCAGCACCCCAGGGGGCGGGTACGGGCAGTACTTC